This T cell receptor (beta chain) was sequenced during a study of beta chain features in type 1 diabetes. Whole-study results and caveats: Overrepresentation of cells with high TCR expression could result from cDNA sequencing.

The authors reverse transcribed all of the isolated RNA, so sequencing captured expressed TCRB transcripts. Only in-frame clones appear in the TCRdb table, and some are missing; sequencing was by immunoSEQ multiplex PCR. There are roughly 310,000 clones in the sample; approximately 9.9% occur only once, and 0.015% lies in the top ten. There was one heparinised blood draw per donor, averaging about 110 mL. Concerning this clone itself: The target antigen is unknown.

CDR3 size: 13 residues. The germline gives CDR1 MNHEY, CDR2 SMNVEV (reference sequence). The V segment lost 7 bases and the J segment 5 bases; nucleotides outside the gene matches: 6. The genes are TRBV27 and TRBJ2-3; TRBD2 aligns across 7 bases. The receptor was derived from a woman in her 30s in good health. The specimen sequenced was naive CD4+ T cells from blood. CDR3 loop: CASKREGEDTQYF. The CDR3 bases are TGTGCCAGCAAGAGGGAGGGCGAAGATACGCAGTATTTT.